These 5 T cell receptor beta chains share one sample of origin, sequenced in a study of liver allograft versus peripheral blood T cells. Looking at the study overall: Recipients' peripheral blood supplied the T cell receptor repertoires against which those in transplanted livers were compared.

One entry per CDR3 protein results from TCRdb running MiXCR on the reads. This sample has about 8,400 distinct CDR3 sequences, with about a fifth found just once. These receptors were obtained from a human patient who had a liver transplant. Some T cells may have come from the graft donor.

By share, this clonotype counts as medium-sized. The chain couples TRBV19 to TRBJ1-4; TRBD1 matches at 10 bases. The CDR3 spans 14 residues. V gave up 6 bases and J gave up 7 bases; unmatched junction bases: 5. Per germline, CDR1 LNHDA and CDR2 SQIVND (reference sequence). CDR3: CASSRQGAVEKLFF. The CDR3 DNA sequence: TGTGCCAGTAGCAGACAGGGGGCGGTTGAAAAACTGTTTTTT.

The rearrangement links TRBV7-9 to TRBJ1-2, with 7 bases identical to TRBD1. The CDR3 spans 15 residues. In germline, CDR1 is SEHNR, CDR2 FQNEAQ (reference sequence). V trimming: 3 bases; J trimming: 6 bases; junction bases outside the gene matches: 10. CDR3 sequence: CASSLWGDSNNGYTF. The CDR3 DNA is TGTGCCAGCAGCTTGTGGGGGGACAGCAACAATGGCTACACCTTC.

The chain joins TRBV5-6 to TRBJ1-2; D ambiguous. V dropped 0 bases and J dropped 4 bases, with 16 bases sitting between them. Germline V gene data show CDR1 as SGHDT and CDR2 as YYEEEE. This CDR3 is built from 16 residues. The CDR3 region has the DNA TGTGCCAGCAGCTTGGTTGGGCATCGAGGGCCCTATGGCTACACCTTC. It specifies CASSLVGHRGPYGYTF.

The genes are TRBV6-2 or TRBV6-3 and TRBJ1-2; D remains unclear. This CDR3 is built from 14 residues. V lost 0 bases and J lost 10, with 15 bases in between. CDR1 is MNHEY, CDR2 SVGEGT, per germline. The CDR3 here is CASSYSHVSGFYTF. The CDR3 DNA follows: TGTGCCAGCAGTTACTCCCACGTCTCCGGATTCTACACCTTC.

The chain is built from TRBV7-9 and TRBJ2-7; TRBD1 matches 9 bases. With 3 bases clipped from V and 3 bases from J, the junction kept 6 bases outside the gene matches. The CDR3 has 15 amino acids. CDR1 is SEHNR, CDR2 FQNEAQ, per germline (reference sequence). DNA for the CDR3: TGTGCCAGCAGCTTCGACAGGGGGGACATCTACGAGCAGTACTTC. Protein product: CASSFDRGDIYEQYF.